The next 2 T cell receptor beta chains were all read from a single sample in a study of Ad26.COV2.S vaccination and SARS-CoV-2 variants. Indicated treatment: some 19 received Ad26.COV2.S at low or high dose, single or two shots; roughly five received placebo; per-sample allocation not given. Collection of samples fell on day 63 after the first vaccine or placebo injection. Generated by immunoSEQ multiplex PCR, the TCRdb table keeps only in-frame clones and is missing some. The sample records some 290,000 clones, around 84% being singletons. Here the sequenced sample was peripheral blood, taken in a trial of Ad26.COV2.S vaccine versus placebo. Receptor source: a person between 18 and 60 years old who received the Ad26.COV2.S COVID-19 vaccine or a placebo.

The chain carries TRBV3-1 (or the pseudogene TRBV3-2) and TRBJ1-1; unclear D gene. Trimming shortened V by 3 bases and J by 5 bases, and 16 bases separated the two germline ends. From germline, CDR1 is LGHDT and CDR2 YNNKEL (reference sequence). The CDR3 contains 15 residues. CDR3 sequence: CASSHSPRMRTEAFF. The CDR3 DNA is TGTGCCAGCAGCCATTCCCCCCGAATGAGGACTGAAGCTTTCTTT.

The chain couples TRBV19 to TRBJ2-1; D is possibly TRBD1 (5 bases). Trimming removed 4 bases from V and 9 bases from J, with 13 bases in between. The CDR3 consists of 13 residues. Germline CDR1 is LNHDA and CDR2 is SQIVND (reference sequence). The CDR3: CASSTTRAGEQFF. The CDR3 DNA sequence: TGTGCCAGTAGTACCACCAGGGCAGGTGAGCAGTTCTTC.